This T cell receptor beta chain was recovered during a study of naive and memory T cell subsets. Whole-study results and caveats: Over 85% of naive TCR sequences appeared only once, unlike memory subsets. RNA-based TCR counts may shift with T cell activation and differentiation. The power law exponent of TCR abundance differed between naive and memory cells.

The CDR3 region is 14 residues in length, termini included. Germline V gives CDR1 MNHEY, CDR2 SMNVEV (reference sequence). This clonotype was seen ten or more times. No antigen is known for it. No DNA is shown, since the ends of the CDR3 on it are uncertain; the CDR3 is the one TCRdb lists. An equimolar mix of two oligonucleotides served as the beta constant-region primer for TRBC1 and TRBC2. Using its own MiXCR run on the UMI-ligation and nested PCR reads, TCRdb lists one record per CDR3 protein. Of 84,000 or so distinct CDR3 sequences listed, over 7% were seen once; the top ten hold over 1.5%. The sequenced sample was central memory CD4+ T cells from blood. The receptor was derived from a human donor in good health. V gene TRBV27 combines with J gene TRBJ2-1; TRBD2, the D gene given by the table, was not confirmed from the DNA. The CDR3 loop is CASSSGLARNEQFF.